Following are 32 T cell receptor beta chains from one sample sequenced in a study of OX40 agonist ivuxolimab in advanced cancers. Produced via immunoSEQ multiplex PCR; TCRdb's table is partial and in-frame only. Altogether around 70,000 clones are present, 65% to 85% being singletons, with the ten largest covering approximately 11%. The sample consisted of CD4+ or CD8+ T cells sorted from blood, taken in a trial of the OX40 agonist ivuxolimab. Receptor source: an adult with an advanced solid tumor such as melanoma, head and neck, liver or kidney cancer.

This CDR3 reads CASSLDSTDTQYF. In nucleotides, the CDR3 is TGTGCCAGCAGTTTGGACAGCACAGATACGCAGTATTTT. This chain joins TRBV6-6 and TRBJ2-3; D remains unclear. Germline lookup yields CDR1 MNHNY and CDR2 SVGAGI (reference sequence). V lost 4 bases, J lost 0 bases, and 5 bases lay in between. The CDR3 extends over 13 amino acids.

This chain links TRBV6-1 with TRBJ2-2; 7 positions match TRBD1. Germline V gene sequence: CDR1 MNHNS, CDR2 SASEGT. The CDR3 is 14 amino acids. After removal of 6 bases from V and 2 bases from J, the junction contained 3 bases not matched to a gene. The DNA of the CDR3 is TGTGCCAGCAGACAGGGGTATAACACCGGGGAGCTGTTTTTT. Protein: CASRQGYNTGELFF.

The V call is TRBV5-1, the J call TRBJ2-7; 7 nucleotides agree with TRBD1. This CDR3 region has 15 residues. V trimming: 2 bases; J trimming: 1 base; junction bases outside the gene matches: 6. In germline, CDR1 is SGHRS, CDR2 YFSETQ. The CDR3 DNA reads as TGCGCCAGCAGCTTTGGGGGACAGTCTTCCTACGAGCAGTACTTC. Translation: CASSFGGQSSYEQYF.

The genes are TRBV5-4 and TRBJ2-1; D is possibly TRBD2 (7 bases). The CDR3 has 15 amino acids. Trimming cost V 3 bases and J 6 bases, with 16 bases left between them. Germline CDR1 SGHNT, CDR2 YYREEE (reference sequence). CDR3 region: CASSWTWGGRNEQFF. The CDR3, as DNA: TGTGCCAGCAGCTGGACATGGGGGGGGCGCAATGAGCAGTTCTTC.

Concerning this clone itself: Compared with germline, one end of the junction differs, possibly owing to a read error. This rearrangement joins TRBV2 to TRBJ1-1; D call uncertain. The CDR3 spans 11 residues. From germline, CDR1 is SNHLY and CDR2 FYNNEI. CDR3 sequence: CASKENSEAFF. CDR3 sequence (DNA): TGTGCCAGCAAAGAGAACAGTGAAGCTTTCTTT.

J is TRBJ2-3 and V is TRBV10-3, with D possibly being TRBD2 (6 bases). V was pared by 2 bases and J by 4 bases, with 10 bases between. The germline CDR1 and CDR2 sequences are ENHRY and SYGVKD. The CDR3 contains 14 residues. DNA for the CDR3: TGTGCCATCAGTGAGGGGACTGGATCAGATACGCAGTATTTT. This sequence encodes CAISEGTGSDTQYF.

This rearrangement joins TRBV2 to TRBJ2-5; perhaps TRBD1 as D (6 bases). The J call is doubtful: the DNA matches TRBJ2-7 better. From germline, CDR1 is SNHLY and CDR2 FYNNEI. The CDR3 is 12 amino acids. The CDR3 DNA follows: TGTGCCTTTAGAGACAGGACCTACGAGCAGTACTTC. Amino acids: CAFRDRTYEQYF.

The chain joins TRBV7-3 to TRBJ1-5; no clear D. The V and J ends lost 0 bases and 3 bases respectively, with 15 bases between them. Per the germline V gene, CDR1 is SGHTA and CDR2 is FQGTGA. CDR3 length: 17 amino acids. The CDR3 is CASSLTTSIGFNQPQHF. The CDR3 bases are TGTGCCAGCAGCTTAACGACTAGCATCGGGTTCAATCAGCCCCAGCATTTT.

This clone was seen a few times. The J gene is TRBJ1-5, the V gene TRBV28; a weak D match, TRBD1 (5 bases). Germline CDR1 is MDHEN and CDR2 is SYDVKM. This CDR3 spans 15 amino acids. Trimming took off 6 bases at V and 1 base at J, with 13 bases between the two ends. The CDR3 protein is CASSLREGSNQPQHF. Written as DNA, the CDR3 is TGTGCCAGCAGCCTCAGGGAAGGGAGCAATCAGCCCCAGCATTTT.

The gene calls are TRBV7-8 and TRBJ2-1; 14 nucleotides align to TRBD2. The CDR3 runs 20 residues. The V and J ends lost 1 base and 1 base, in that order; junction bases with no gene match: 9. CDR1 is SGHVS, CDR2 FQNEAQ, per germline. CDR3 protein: CASSLGLWTSGGRSYNEQFF. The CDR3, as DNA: TGTGCCAGCAGCTTAGGCCTCTGGACTAGCGGGGGGAGATCCTACAATGAGCAGTTCTTC.

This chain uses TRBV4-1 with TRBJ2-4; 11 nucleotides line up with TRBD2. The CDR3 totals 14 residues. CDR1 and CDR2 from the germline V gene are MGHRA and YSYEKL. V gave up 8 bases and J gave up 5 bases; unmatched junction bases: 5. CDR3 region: CASLLAGVQNIQYF. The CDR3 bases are TGCGCCAGCCTACTAGCGGGAGTTCAAAACATTCAGTACTTC.

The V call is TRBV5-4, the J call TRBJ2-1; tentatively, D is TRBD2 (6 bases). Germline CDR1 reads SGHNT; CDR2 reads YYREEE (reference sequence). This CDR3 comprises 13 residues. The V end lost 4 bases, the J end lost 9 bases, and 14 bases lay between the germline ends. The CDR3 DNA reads TGTGCCAGCAGCCCCTATAGCGGAGGTGAGCAGTTCTTC. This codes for CASSPYSGGEQFF.

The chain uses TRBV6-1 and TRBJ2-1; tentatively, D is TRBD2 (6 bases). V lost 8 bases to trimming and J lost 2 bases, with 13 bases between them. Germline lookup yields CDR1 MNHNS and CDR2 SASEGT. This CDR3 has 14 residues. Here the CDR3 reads CASYSGEAYNEQFF. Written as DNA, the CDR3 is TGTGCCAGCTATTCGGGGGAAGCCTACAATGAGCAGTTCTTC.

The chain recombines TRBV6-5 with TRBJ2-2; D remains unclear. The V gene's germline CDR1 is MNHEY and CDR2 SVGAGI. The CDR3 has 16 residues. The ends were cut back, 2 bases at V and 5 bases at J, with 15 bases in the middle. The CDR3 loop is CASSYPPGPGTGELFF. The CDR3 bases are TGTGCCAGCAGTTACCCCCCGGGCCCTGGGACCGGGGAGCTGTTTTTT.

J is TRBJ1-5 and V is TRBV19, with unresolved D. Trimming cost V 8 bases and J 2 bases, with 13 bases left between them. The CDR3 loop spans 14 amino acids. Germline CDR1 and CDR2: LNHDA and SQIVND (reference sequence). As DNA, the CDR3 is TGTGCCAGTGTACGAACTAGGGGCAATCAGCCCCAGCATTTT. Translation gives CASVRTRGNQPQHF.

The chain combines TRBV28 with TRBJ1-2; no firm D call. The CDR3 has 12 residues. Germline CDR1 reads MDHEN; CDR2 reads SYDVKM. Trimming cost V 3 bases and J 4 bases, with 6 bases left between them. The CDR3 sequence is CASSFEVYGYTF. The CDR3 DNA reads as TGTGCCAGCAGTTTTGAAGTCTATGGCTACACCTTC.

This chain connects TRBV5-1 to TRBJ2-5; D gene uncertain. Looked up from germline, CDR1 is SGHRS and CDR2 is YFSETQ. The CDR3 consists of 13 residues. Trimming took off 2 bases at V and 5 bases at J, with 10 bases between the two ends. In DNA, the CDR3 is TGCGCCAGCAGCTTCTACTCAGAGGAGACCCAGTACTTC. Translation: CASSFYSEETQYF.

This CDR3 is CATSRDGGMEQFF. CDR3 DNA: TGTGCCACCAGCAGAGATGGGGGGATGGAGCAGTTCTTC. This chain links TRBV15 with TRBJ2-1, with D possibly matching TRBD2 (6 bases). The germline V gene has CDR1 LNHNV and CDR2 YYDKDF (reference sequence). Trimming cost V 0 bases and J 10 bases, with 10 bases left between them. The CDR3 has 13 residues.

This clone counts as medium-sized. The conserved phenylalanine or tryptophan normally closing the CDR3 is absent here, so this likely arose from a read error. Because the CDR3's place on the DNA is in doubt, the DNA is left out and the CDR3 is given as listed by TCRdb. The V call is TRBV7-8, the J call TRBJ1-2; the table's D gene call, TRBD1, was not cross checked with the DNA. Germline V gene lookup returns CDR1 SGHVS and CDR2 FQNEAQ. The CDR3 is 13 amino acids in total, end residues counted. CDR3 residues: CASSLAKQAPLSI.

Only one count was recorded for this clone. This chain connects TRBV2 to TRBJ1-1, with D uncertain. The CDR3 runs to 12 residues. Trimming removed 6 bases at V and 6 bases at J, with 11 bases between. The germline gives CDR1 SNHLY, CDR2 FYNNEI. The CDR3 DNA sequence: TGTGCCAGCAGGGGCCTCGGGGCTGAAGCTTTCTTT. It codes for CASRGLGAEAFF. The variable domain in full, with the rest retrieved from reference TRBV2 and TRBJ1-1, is EPEVTQTPSHQVTQMGQEVILRCVPISNHLYFYWYRQILGQKVEFLVSFYNNEISEKSEIFDDQFSVERPDGSNFTLKIRSTKLEDSAMYFCASRGLGAEAFFGQGTRLTVV.

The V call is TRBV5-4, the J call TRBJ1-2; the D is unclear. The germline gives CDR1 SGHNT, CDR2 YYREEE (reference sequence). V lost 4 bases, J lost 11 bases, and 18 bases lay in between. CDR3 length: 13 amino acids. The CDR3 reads CASSPTDRPPYTF. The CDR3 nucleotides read TGTGCCAGCAGCCCGACGGACCGGCCCCCTTACACCTTC.

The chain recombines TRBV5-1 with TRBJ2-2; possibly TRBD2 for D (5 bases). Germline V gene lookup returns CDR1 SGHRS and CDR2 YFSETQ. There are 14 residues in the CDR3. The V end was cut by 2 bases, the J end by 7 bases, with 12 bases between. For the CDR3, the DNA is TGCGCCAGCAGCTTACAGTTCGCGGGCGGGGAGCTGTTTTTT. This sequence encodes CASSLQFAGGELFF.

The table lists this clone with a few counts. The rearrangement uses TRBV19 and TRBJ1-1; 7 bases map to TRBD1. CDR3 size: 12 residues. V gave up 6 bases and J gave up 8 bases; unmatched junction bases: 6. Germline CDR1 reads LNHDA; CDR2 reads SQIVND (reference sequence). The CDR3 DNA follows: TGTGCCAGTAGCATACGGGGACAGGAAGCTTTCTTT. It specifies CASSIRGQEAFF.

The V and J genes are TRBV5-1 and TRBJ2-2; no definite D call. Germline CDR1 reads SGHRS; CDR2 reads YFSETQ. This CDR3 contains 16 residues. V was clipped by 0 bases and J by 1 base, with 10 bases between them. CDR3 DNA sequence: TGCGCCAGCAGCTTGGAGGTGGCACAGAACACCGGGGAGCTGTTTTTT. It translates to CASSLEVAQNTGELFF. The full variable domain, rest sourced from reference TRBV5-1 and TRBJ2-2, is KAGVTQTPRYLIKTRGQQVTLSCSPISGHRSVSWYQQTPGQGLQFLFEYFSETQRNKGNFPGRFSGRQFSNSRSEMNVSTLELGDSALYLCASSLEVAQNTGELFFGEGSRLTVL.

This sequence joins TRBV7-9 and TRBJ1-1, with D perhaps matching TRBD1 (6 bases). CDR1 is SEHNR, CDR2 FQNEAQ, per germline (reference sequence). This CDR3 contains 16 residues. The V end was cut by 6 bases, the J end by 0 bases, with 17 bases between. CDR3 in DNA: TGTGCCAGCAGGCGAGCACAGGGAAGCATGAACACTGAAGCTTTCTTT. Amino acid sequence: CASRRAQGSMNTEAFF.

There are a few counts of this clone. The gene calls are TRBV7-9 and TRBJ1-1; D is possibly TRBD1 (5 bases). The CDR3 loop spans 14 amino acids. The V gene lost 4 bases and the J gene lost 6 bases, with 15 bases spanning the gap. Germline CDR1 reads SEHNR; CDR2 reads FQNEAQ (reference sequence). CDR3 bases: TGTGCCAGCAGCTCCGACCAGGGACGCTCTGAAGCTTTCTTT. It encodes CASSSDQGRSEAFF.

The CDR3 bases are TGTGCCAGCAGTTATAATGGACAGGGAAATGGCTACACCTTC. Amino acids: CASSYNGQGNGYTF. V is TRBV6-6 and J is TRBJ1-2; 8 bases line up with TRBD1. The CDR3 has 14 amino acids. V was pared by 3 bases and J by 6 bases, with 6 bases of the junction left unmatched. CDR1 is MNHNY and CDR2 is SVGAGI in the germline V gene (reference sequence).

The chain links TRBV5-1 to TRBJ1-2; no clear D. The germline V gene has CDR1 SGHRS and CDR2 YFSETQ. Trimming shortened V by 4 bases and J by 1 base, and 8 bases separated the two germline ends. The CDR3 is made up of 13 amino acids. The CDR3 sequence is CASSPADNYGYTF. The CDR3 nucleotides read TGCGCCAGCAGCCCGGCCGATAACTATGGCTACACCTTC.

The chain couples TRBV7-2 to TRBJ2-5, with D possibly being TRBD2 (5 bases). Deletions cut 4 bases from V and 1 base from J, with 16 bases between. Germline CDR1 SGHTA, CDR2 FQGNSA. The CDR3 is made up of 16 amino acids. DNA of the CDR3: TGTGCCAGCAGCTGGCTGGCCTTGGCGGGCCAAGAGACCCAGTACTTC. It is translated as CASSWLALAGQETQYF.

Written as DNA, the CDR3 is TGTGCCAGCACCTATAGACCCGGACCCTTGGCAGATACGCAGTATTTT. This gives the protein CASTYRPGPLADTQYF. The chain employs TRBV7-8 and TRBJ2-3; D remains ambiguous. V was pared by 7 bases and J by 4 bases, with 21 bases between. This CDR3 contains 16 residues. Germline loops: CDR1 SGHVS, CDR2 FQNEAQ.

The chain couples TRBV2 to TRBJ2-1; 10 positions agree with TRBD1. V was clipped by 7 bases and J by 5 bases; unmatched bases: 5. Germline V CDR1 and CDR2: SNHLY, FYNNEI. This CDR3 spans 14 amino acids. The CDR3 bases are TGTGCCAGCATTAGGGACAGGGGAAACAATGAGCAGTTCTTC. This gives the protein CASIRDRGNNEQFF.

The CDR3 DNA reads as TGCGCCAGCAGCTTGGGGGCAGTATGGGACGAGCAGTTCTTC. This sequence encodes CASSLGAVWDEQFF. The chain recombines TRBV5-1 with TRBJ2-1; D is tentatively TRBD1 or TRBD2 (5 bases each). CDR3 length: 14 amino acids. The V end lost 0 bases, the J end lost 10 bases, and 14 bases lay between the germline ends. Per germline, CDR1 SGHRS and CDR2 YFSETQ.